Listed here are 22 T cell receptor beta chains from one sample, sequenced in a study of T cells in Graves' hyperthyroidism and ophthalmopathy. Amplification targeted TCR beta CDR3 regions from RNA transcripts. Using the HTBI primer set, a first-round RT-PCR was run on the TCR CDR3. TCRdb recomputed calls from the multiplex PCR reads with MiXCR, one row per CDR3 protein. This repertoire shows about 50,000 distinct CDR3 sequences, around half found once; its top ten account for roughly an eighth. Sequenced input: blood. The origin of the receptors is a woman in her twenties or thirties with Graves' ophthalmopathy.

This clonotype was observed at least ten times. The chain employs TRBV24-1 and TRBJ2-1; 7 bases align to TRBD2. Looked up from germline, CDR1 is KGHDR and CDR2 is SFDVKD. With V trimmed by 0 bases and J by 8 bases, 12 bases remained unmatched. CDR3 length equals 17 residues. This chain's CDR3 is CATSDLGLGPAGDEQFF. The DNA of the CDR3 is TGTGCCACCAGTGATTTGGGCTTGGGACCCGCGGGGGATGAGCAGTTCTTC.

This clonotype was detected ten times or more. The chain carries TRBV12-3 or TRBV12-4 and TRBJ2-1; weak D call: TRBD2 (6 bases). CDR3 length: 12 amino acids. V was shortened by 2 bases and J by 15 bases, with 14 bases between the two germline ends. For the CDR3, the DNA is TGTGCCAGCAGTTTACGGGACTTCGGTCTGTTCTTC. Encoded protein: CASSLRDFGLFF.

With respect to this clonotype: One end of the junction fails to match germline, which may point to a read error. Written as DNA, the CDR3 is TGTGCCAGCAGTAGAGGGTCCCTTGTCGGCGCAGATACGCAGTATTTT. Its translation is CASSRGSLVGADTQYF. The rearrangement joins TRBV24-1 to TRBJ2-3; tentative D call: TRBD2 (5 bases). This CDR3 is built from 16 residues. The V gene's germline CDR1 is KGHDR and CDR2 SFDVKD.

This clonotype has at least ten counts. The chain links TRBV19 to TRBJ2-1; D is unclear. Looked up from germline, CDR1 is LNHDA and CDR2 is SQIVND (reference sequence). Trimming cost V 4 bases and J 6 bases, with 10 bases left between them. The CDR3 extends over 13 amino acids. The CDR3, as DNA: TGTGCCAGTAGTAACCGATTAGTCAATGAGCAGTTCTTC. Translated, it gives CASSNRLVNEQFF. The entire variable domain, with the rest obtained from reference TRBV19 and TRBJ2-1, is as follows: DGGITQSPKYLFRKEGQNVTLSCEQNLNHDAMYWYRQDPGQGLRLIYYSQIVNDFQKGDIAEGYSVSREKKESFPLTVTSAQKNPTAFYLCASSNRLVNEQFFGPGTRLTVL.

Many counts were recorded for this clonotype. The CDR3 DNA reads as TGTGCCAGCAGCTTGATCAGGGTTACCGCAAAGGGCCAGTACTTC. The encoded protein is CASSLIRVTAKGQYF. The chain recombines TRBV11-2 with TRBJ2-5; possibly TRBD1 for D (5 bases). Trimming shortened V by 3 bases and J by 10 bases, and 21 bases separated the two germline ends. CDR1 and CDR2 from the germline V gene are SGHAT and FQNNGV. The length of the CDR3 is 15 residues. Looking up the rest from reference TRBV11-2 and TRBJ2-5 gives the full variable domain: EAGVAQSPRYKIIEKRQSVAFWCNPISGHATLYWYQQILGQGPKLLIQFQNNGVVDDSQLPKDRFSAERLKGVDSTLKIQPAKLEDSAVYLCASSLIRVTAKGQYFGPGTRLLVL.

This clonotype came up many times. The chain links TRBV9 to TRBJ2-1; D remains ambiguous. This CDR3 has 12 amino acids. Germline V CDR1 and CDR2: SGDLS, YYNGEE. Trimming took off 4 bases at V and 9 bases at J, with 11 bases between the two ends. CDR3 sequence: CASSLGGGEQFF. CDR3 sequence (DNA): TGTGCCAGCAGCTTGGGCGGCGGTGAGCAGTTCTTC.

On this clonotype: Germline and junction disagree at one end, which may indicate a read error. The CDR3 nucleotides read TGCGCCAGCAGCCCGGGACTAGCGGGAGGGCGTGAGCAGTTC. Translated, it gives CASSPGLAGGREQF. This rearrangement joins TRBV5-1 to TRBJ2-1; TRBD2 matches at 16 bases. The CDR3 loop spans 14 amino acids. CDR1 and CDR2 (germline): SGHRS, YFSETQ. Supplemented by reference TRBV5-1 and TRBJ2-1, the full variable domain reads KAGVTQTPRYLIKTRGQQVTLSCSPISGHRSVSWYQQTPGQGLQFLFEYFSETQRNKGNFPGRFSGRQFSNSRSEMNVSTLELGDSALYLCASSPGLAGGREQFGPGTRLTVL.

This clonotype was counted at least ten times. This chain joins TRBV20-1 and TRBJ1-2; weak D call: TRBD1 (5 bases). This CDR3 is 11 amino acids long. Per germline, CDR1 DFQATT and CDR2 SNEGSKA (reference sequence). V lost 4 bases and J 7 bases, leaving 10 bases between the germline ends. The CDR3 DNA sequence: TGCAGTGCTAAGGGGCTAGCTGGCTACACCTTC. Protein sequence: CSAKGLAGYTF.

By sample fraction, this clonotype is medium-sized (0.01 to 0.1%). V and J are TRBV2 and TRBJ1-2, with 7 bases lining up with TRBD1. This CDR3 region has 13 residues. The junction had 7 bases not matched to a gene; V was cut back by 1 base and J by 11 bases. Germline V CDR1 and CDR2: SNHLY, FYNNEI. The CDR3 spells CASSEVVAGGYTF. CDR3 in DNA: TGTGCCAGCAGTGAAGTCGTGGCAGGGGGATACACCTTC.

This chain links TRBV5-1 with TRBJ2-5; the D gene could be TRBD1 or TRBD2 (5 bases each). Per germline, CDR1 SGHRS and CDR2 YFSETQ. The V and J ends lost 0 bases and 4 bases respectively, with 7 bases between them. The CDR3 length is 13 residues. The CDR3, as DNA: TGCGCCAGCAGCTTGGGGGGGACAGAGACCCAGTACTTC. Translating it yields CASSLGGTETQYF. Full variable domain (missing parts from reference TRBV5-1 and TRBJ2-5): KAGVTQTPRYLIKTRGQQVTLSCSPISGHRSVSWYQQTPGQGLQFLFEYFSETQRNKGNFPGRFSGRQFSNSRSEMNVSTLELGDSALYLCASSLGGTETQYFGPGTRLLVL.

This clonotype was recorded at least ten times. V usage is TRBV6-2 or TRBV6-3 and J usage is TRBJ1-4, with D possibly being TRBD1 (5 bases). The CDR3 is 12 amino acids. V was clipped by 5 bases and J by 15 bases, with 16 bases between them. Germline lookup yields CDR1 MNHEY and CDR2 SVGEGT. In DNA form, the CDR3 reads TGTGCCAGCAGTGGAAACGGGGGACGGATGTTTTTT. It is translated as CASSGNGGRMFF.

The chain combines TRBV20-1 with TRBJ2-7; D remains ambiguous. Germline CDR1 is DFQATT and CDR2 is SNEGSKA (reference sequence). The CDR3 has 12 residues. The V and J ends lost 2 bases and 3 bases respectively, with 8 bases between them. The DNA for the CDR3 is TGCAGTGCTAGACCCCTCCTCTACGAGCAGTACTTC. Translating gives CSARPLLYEQYF.

This clonotype was counted ten times or more. This chain connects TRBV12-3 or TRBV12-4 to TRBJ2-7; 7 bases match TRBD2. J lost 4 bases, V lost 5 bases, and 11 bases had no gene match. This CDR3 spans 15 amino acids. The CDR3, as DNA: TGTGCCAGCAGTATTAGCCCCGTCGGGGGGTACGAGCAGTACTTC. Its translation is CASSISPVGGYEQYF.

This clonotype was seen repeatedly, ten times or more. The chain recombines TRBV7-8 with TRBJ2-7, with 11 bases that match TRBD2. Germline V lookup: CDR1 SGHVS, CDR2 FQNEAQ. With V trimmed by 6 bases and J by 7 bases, 5 bases remained unmatched. The CDR3 is 13 residues long. The CDR3 DNA reads as TGTGCCAGCAGTGGACTAGCGGGCTTAGAGCAGTACTTC. Protein product: CASSGLAGLEQYF.

This sequence joins TRBV9 and TRBJ1-2, with D perhaps matching TRBD1 (5 bases). Between the trimmed V and J ends, which lost 4 bases and 2 bases, there was a span of 12 bases. The germline CDR1 and CDR2 sequences are SGDLS and YYNGEE. CDR3 length: 14 amino acids. CDR3 bases: TGTGCCAGCAGCCTAGGGACTCAAAACTATGGCTACACCTTC. It specifies CASSLGTQNYGYTF. The full variable domain, rest sourced from reference TRBV9 and TRBJ1-2, is DSGVTQTPKHLITATGQRVTLRCSPRSGDLSVYWYQQSLDQGLQFLIQYYNGEERAKGNILERFSAQQFPDLHSELNLSSLELGDSALYFCASSLGTQNYGYTFGSGTRLTVV.

Turning to this clonotype: This could be a read error, since a much larger clone is one nucleotide away. Written as DNA, the CDR3 is TGTGCCAGCAAGACACGGGACCTGGTGGGAGTGGTAGATACGCAGTATTTT. Its translation is CASKTRDLVGVVDTQYF. The chain has TRBV10-3 and TRBJ2-3; D assignment may be TRBD1 or TRBD2 (5 bases each). The CDR3 runs to 17 residues. With 10 bases removed from V and 5 bases from J, the gap between germline ends came to 28 bases. CDR1 is ENHRY and CDR2 is SYGVKD in the germline V gene.

The gene calls are TRBV9 and TRBJ2-2; 8 bases line up with TRBD1. The germline V gene has CDR1 SGDLS and CDR2 YYNGEE. V gave up 3 bases and J gave up 2 bases; unmatched junction bases: 3. The CDR3 extends over 15 amino acids. The DNA of the CDR3 is TGTGCCAGCAGCGGGACAGGGATAAACACCGGGGAGCTGTTTTTT. Translation gives CASSGTGINTGELFF.

The chain has TRBV28 and TRBJ2-2; 8 bases map to TRBD1. This CDR3 contains 14 residues. V shed 6 bases and J 5 bases; nucleotides not matched to a gene: 5. Germline-derived CDR1 and CDR2 are MDHEN and SYDVKM. CDR3 in amino acids: CASRGNRGTGELFF. Written as DNA, the CDR3 is TGTGCCAGCAGAGGTAACAGGGGGACCGGGGAGCTGTTTTTT.

This chain links TRBV20-1 with TRBJ2-7; D might be TRBD2 (6 bases). V was pared by 3 bases and J by 3 bases, with 12 bases between. The germline CDR1 and CDR2 sequences are DFQATT and SNEGSKA (reference sequence). The CDR3 consists of 13 residues. CDR3 amino acids: CSASLGAGYEQYF. The CDR3 region has the DNA TGCAGTGCTAGTCTGGGAGCGGGCTACGAGCAGTACTTC.

This clonotype was counted ten times or more. The chain uses TRBV5-5 and TRBJ2-1; D is unclear. With 5 bases removed from V and 8 bases from J, the gap between germline ends came to 11 bases. Germline V gene data show CDR1 as SGHKS and CDR2 as YYEKEE (reference sequence). The CDR3 sequence is 12 residues long. The CDR3 DNA sequence: TGTGCCAGCAGGCTGACTTCTCATGAGCAGTTCTTC. Its translation: CASRLTSHEQFF.

This clonotype was counted many times. The chain employs TRBV2 and TRBJ2-1, with 7 positions matching TRBD1. This CDR3 has 14 amino acids. The germline V gene encodes CDR1 SNHLY and CDR2 FYNNEI. The V gene end was trimmed by 5 bases and the J gene end by 9 bases; junction bases not matched to a gene: 10. The CDR3 nucleotides read TGTGCCAGCAGTTCACGGACAGGAACCGGTGAGCAGTTCTTC. As protein: CASSSRTGTGEQFF.

This clonotype was recorded many times. This rearrangement joins TRBV7-8 to TRBJ2-7, with D possibly TRBD2 on 5 matching bases. The V gene's germline CDR1 is SGHVS and CDR2 FQNEAQ. V gave up 2 bases and J gave up 3 bases, with 20 bases separating them. The CDR3 has 17 amino acids. CDR3 in DNA: TGTGCCAGCAGCTTACTAGCAGGAACTGCTAGTTTCTACGAGCAGTACTTC. It yields the protein CASSLLAGTASFYEQYF.